Detailed here is one T cell receptor beta chain. These data come from a study of blood T cell repertoires in COVID-19. Data came from immunoSEQ multiplex PCR; TCRdb stores just in-frame clones and leaves some out. Here the sample spans around 160,000 clones, approximately 86% being singletons. The V gene's germline CDR1 is LNHDA and CDR2 SQIVND (reference sequence). V was pared by 3 bases and J by 6 bases, with 12 bases between. The CDR3 covers 15 residues. This receptor was identified in a woman aged 40-49 years with active or convalescent COVID-19. Sequencing was done on a sample of peripheral blood. V gene TRBV19 combines with J gene TRBJ1-6, with D perhaps TRBD1 (5 bases). CDR3 nucleotides: TGTGCCAGTAGTATGGGCAGGGCAATTAATTCACCCCTCCACTTT. This encodes CASSMGRAINSPLHF.